This TCR beta chain was retrieved from a study of blood T cell repertoires in COVID-19. Background on the study: PBMCs, B-cell-depleted T cells, or T cells provided the cDNA or gDNA that made up the material.

Sequencing was performed with immunoSEQ multiplex PCR; in TCRdb, only in-frame clones are kept and a portion is missing. The table lists around 81,000 clones, 85% of them singletons. Sequenced input: peripheral blood. This sequence originates from a man aged 45 to 65 with acute or convalescent COVID-19.

CDR3 region: CASSWGQGTLGNTIYF. CDR3 in DNA: TGTGCCAGCAGCTGGGGACAGGGCACACTCGGAAACACCATATATTTT. The genes are TRBV11-2 and TRBJ1-3; 9 nucleotides line up with TRBD1. Trimming cost V 4 bases and J 4 bases; bases outside gene matches: 8. The CDR3 runs 16 residues. Germline V CDR1 and CDR2: SGHAT, FQNNGV.